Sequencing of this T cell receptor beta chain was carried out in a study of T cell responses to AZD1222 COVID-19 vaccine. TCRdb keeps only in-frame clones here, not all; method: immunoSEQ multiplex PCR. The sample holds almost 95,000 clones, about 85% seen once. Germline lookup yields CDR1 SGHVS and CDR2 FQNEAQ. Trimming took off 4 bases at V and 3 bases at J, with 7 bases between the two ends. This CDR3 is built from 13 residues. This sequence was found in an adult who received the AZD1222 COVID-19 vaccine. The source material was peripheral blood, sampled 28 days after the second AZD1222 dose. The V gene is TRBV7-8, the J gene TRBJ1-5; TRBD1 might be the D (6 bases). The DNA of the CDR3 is TGTGCCAGCAGCTGGGACAACAATCAGCCCCAGCATTTT. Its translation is CASSWDNNQPQHF.